This T cell receptor (beta chain) was sequenced during a study of T cell responses to AZD1222 COVID-19 vaccine. Assay: immunoSEQ multiplex PCR; the TCRdb copy retains only in-frame clones and omits some. The table includes tens of thousands of clones, roughly 90% detected once. Worth noting for this clone: Antigen specificity is unknown.

The trim removed 4 bases at V and 2 bases at J, leaving 15 bases unmatched. CDR3 size: 17 residues. Per the germline V gene, CDR1 is SQVTM and CDR2 is ANQGSEA. Study-wide findings and caveats: A reported finding is that nearly half of spike-specific TCRs target unmutated variant regions. The donor group comprised mostly white British people and more females; the analysis possibly underestimated clonal diversity.

The source was peripheral blood, collected 28 days after the second AZD1222 dose. The chain couples TRBV29-1 to TRBJ2-3, with 7 bases matching TRBD2. The clonotype was recovered from an adult who received the AZD1222 COVID-19 vaccine. DNA of the CDR3: TGCAGCGTTGTTTCGCGCGGGAGAGGCGGCTTCACAGATACGCAGTATTTT. Translated: CSVVSRGRGGFTDTQYF.